This TCR beta chain was identified in a study of T-cell memory formation after mild COVID-19. Whole-study context: Clustering of TCRs was largely donor specific. The study, taken as a whole, reports: Pre-infection memory showed some responding clones, and this suggested that cross-reactive memory joined.

As to this clonotype: Its specificity is unknown.

From the 5' RACE reads, TCRdb called clonotypes with MiXCR, one entry per CDR3 protein. The sample consists of almost 550,000 distinct CDR3 sequences, roughly 20% of them appearing once. The sequence was obtained from an adult woman who had mild COVID-19 (a few samples of this study predate the infection). Cell type and time point are not known. The sample taken for sequencing was PBMCs or a T cell subset sorted from them (not recorded which).

The CDR3 DNA follows: TGTGCCAGCAGCTTAAAGCTAGCATCGACAGATACGCAGTATTTT. This codes for CASSLKLASTDTQYF. This chain links TRBV7-3 with TRBJ2-3, with D possibly being TRBD2 (5 bases). The CDR3 consists of 15 residues. Germline loops: CDR1 SGHTA, CDR2 FQGTGA. The V end was cut by 1 base, the J end by 3 bases, with 11 bases between.